The clone carrying this T cell receptor beta chain appeared a single time. The CDR3 spans 15 residues. V was pared by 2 bases and J by 7 bases, with 8 bases of the junction left unmatched. CDR1 is LGHDT and CDR2 is YNNKEL in the germline V gene (reference sequence). MiXCR was run by TCRdb on the reads, yielding one entry per CDR3 protein. Of hundreds of thousands of distinct CDR3 sequences listed, roughly 18% were seen once; the top ten hold approximately 10%. This sample is part of a study of T cell repertoires in cytomegalovirus infection. The origin of this receptor is a human donor in good health (CMV status not recorded). Some clones in this sample may be carry-over from other donors' samples. Sequencing was done on a sample of PBMCs. The rearrangement joins TRBV3-1 to TRBJ1-5; 7 bases match TRBD1. This CDR3 is CASSQSSDRAQPQHF. CDR3 in DNA: TGTGCCAGCAGCCAATCCTCCGACAGGGCCCAGCCCCAGCATTTT.